Detailed here is one TCR beta chain. These data are taken from a study of blood T cell repertoires in COVID-19. The wider study: Acute and convalescent COVID-19 specimens originated in the United States, Italy and Spain. The cDNA or gDNA used as material had been derived from T cells, B-cell-depleted T cells, or PBMCs.

The CDR3 spans 11 residues. Trimming removed 6 bases from V and 5 bases from J, with 4 bases in between. The V gene's germline CDR1 is LNHDA and CDR2 SQIVND (reference sequence). Under the authors' procedure: The assay estimated nucleated cells by amplifying reference gene primers. Sequenced by immunoSEQ multiplex PCR; TCRdb stores in-frame clones only, minus some. V and J calls and clone size are those listed in that table; D and trimming were worked out from the DNA. The data contain 250,000 to 350,000 clones, around 81% of them singletons. In Seattle, patients joined the study during active infection and were tracked longitudinally.

The sequenced material came from peripheral blood. The origin of this receptor is a person aged 70 to 79 with COVID-19, enrolled during active disease. This chain links TRBV19 with TRBJ1-4; no clear D. The CDR3 loop reads CASSLNEKLFF. In DNA, the CDR3 is TGTGCCAGTAGCTTAAATGAAAAACTGTTTTTT.